Below are 15 T cell receptor beta chains sequenced from a single sample in a study of OX40 agonist ivuxolimab in advanced cancers. To prepare the library, the immunoSEQ multiplex PCR assay was applied. Here the immuneACCESS table is served through TCRdb, limited to in-frame sequences with V and J called. Missing clones are a known gap in these copies; in checked studies unresolved V genes cover under half, and the rest lacks a known reason. Counted in this sample were 35,000 to 50,000 clones; 88% of them appeared once. About 17% of the sample is taken by the ten largest. The specimen was CD4+ or CD8+ T cells sorted from blood, collected in a trial of the OX40 agonist ivuxolimab. These receptors came from an adult with an advanced solid tumor such as melanoma, head and neck, liver or kidney cancer.

The chain employs TRBV9 and TRBJ1-5; TRBD1 matches at 10 bases. CDR3 length: 15 amino acids. Germline assignment: CDR1 SGDLS and CDR2 YYNGEE. J lost 2 bases, V lost 4 bases, and 3 bases had no gene match. The CDR3 reads CASSLTGGGNQPQHF. The CDR3 DNA follows: TGTGCCAGCAGCCTGACAGGGGGCGGCAATCAGCCCCAGCATTTT.

This chain joins TRBV5-8 and TRBJ2-7; D is undetermined. The CDR3 loop spans 15 amino acids. V was clipped by 4 bases and J by 3 bases, with 17 bases between them. Germline assignment: CDR1 SGHTS and CDR2 YDEGEE. In DNA, the CDR3 is TGTGCCAGCAGCGGCCGGGTCCTACCTCTCTACGAGCAGTACTTC. It is translated as CASSGRVLPLYEQYF.

This chain connects TRBV19 to TRBJ2-1, with 7 nucleotides matching TRBD1. This CDR3 has 12 residues. J lost 8 bases, V lost 4 bases, and 2 bases had no gene match. Germline V gives CDR1 LNHDA, CDR2 SQIVND (reference sequence). The CDR3 reads CASSSTGDEQFF. In nucleotides, the CDR3 is TGTGCCAGTAGTAGCACAGGGGATGAGCAGTTCTTC.

The V and J genes are TRBV6-5 and TRBJ2-7; TRBD2 aligns across 7 bases. CDR1 is MNHEY, CDR2 SVGAGI, per germline. The CDR3 length is 14 residues. The trim removed 2 bases at V and 7 bases at J, leaving 8 bases unmatched. CDR3 nucleotides: TGTGCCAGCAGTTACAGGATAGGGAGGGAGGAGCAGTACGTC. Encoded protein: CASSYRIGREEQYV.

This chain links TRBV4-3 with TRBJ1-2; 8 nucleotides match TRBD1. V shed 2 bases and J 3 bases; nucleotides not matched to a gene: 11. The CDR3 is 17 residues long. CDR1 and CDR2 (germline): LGHNA, YSLEER. CDR3 in amino acids: CASSQSRVGDRYYGYTF. The CDR3 region has the DNA TGCGCCAGCAGCCAATCACGGGTGGGGGACAGGTACTATGGCTACACCTTC.

This clone was picked up one time. CDR3 residues: CASSFQLNTEAFF. DNA of the CDR3: TGTGCCAGCAGCTTCCAGTTGAACACTGAAGCTTTCTTT. The chain uses TRBV5-8 and TRBJ1-1, with no clear D. The CDR3 totals 13 residues. V lost 2 bases and J lost 0, with 5 bases in between. Germline CDR1 and CDR2: SGHTS and YDEGEE. Variable domain in full (rest from reference TRBV5-8 and TRBJ1-1): EAGVTQSPTHLIKTRGQQATLRCSPISGHTSVYWYQQALGLGLQFLLWYDEGEERNRGNFPPRFSGRQFPNYSSELNVNALELEDSALYLCASSFQLNTEAFFGQGTRLTVV.

The chain couples TRBV27 to TRBJ2-3, with D perhaps matching TRBD1 or TRBD2 (5 bases each). This CDR3 has 15 amino acids. From germline, CDR1 is MNHEY and CDR2 SMNVEV (reference sequence). V gave up 4 bases and J gave up 2 bases, with 13 bases separating them. CDR3 nucleotides: TGTGCCAGCAGTTCCGGGACGATAAACACAGATACGCAGTATTTT. Protein sequence: CASSSGTINTDTQYF.

The gene calls are TRBV7-8 and TRBJ2-7; 9 nucleotides line up with TRBD2. CDR3 length: 15 amino acids. The germline V gene encodes CDR1 SGHVS and CDR2 FQNEAQ. V lost 5 bases and J lost 2; bases outside the gene matches: 7. CDR3 sequence (DNA): TGTGCCAGCAGCCTATGGGAGCGGGGGGCCTACGAGCAGTACTTC. Protein: CASSLWERGAYEQYF.

This chain links TRBV4-3 with TRBJ2-2; 7 nucleotides match TRBD1. V shed 5 bases and J 2 bases; nucleotides not matched to a gene: 5. This CDR3 spans 15 amino acids. Germline lookup yields CDR1 LGHNA and CDR2 YSLEER. The CDR3 loop reads CASSAAGGNTGELFF. CDR3 bases: TGCGCCAGCAGCGCCGCAGGGGGTAACACCGGGGAGCTGTTTTTT.

J is TRBJ2-5 and V is TRBV7-3, with TRBD2 matching 12 bases. The CDR3 covers 15 residues. Germline V gene lookup returns CDR1 SGHTA and CDR2 FQGTGA. J was trimmed by 4 bases and V by 4 bases; bases with no gene match: 4. CDR3 protein: CASSSSGGAVETQYF. The CDR3, as DNA: TGTGCCAGCAGCTCTAGCGGGGGGGCCGTAGAGACCCAGTACTTC.

The genes are TRBV30 and TRBJ2-2; the match to TRBD1 covers 7 bases. J gave up 2 bases and V 0 bases, and 3 bases lay outside the gene matches. Per the germline V gene, CDR1 is GTSNPN and CDR2 is SVGIG (reference sequence). This CDR3 is built from 15 residues. Here the CDR3 DNA reads TGTGCCTGGAGTGTATGGGACAGCAACACCGGGGAGCTGTTTTTT. Translated: CAWSVWDSNTGELFF.

The genes are TRBV27 and TRBJ2-2; 12 positions agree with TRBD2. Germline V CDR1 and CDR2: MNHEY, SMNVEV (reference sequence). The CDR3 covers 18 residues. Germline trimming cut 5 bases from V and 7 bases from J; bases unmatched to any gene: 14. CDR3 DNA: TGTGCCAGCAGTATCACTAGCGGGGGGACAACTGGAGACGGGGAGCTGTTTTTT. Its protein product is CASSITSGGTTGDGELFF.

The gene calls are TRBV29-1 and TRBJ1-2; D uncertain. V shed 3 bases and J shed 4 bases, with 9 bases lying between them. This CDR3 is built from 12 residues. Germline CDR1 and CDR2: SQVTM and ANQGSEA. CDR3 sequence (DNA): TGCAGCGTTGAGGCGGAAGGCTATGGCTACACCTTC. It translates to CSVEAEGYGYTF.

This clone appeared a single time. The gene calls are TRBV30 and TRBJ1-2, with D possibly being TRBD1 (5 bases). Trimming left V 1 base short and J 6 bases short, with 9 bases between. This CDR3 contains 12 residues. Germline values: CDR1 GTSNPN, CDR2 SVGIG (reference sequence). The CDR3 DNA follows: TGTGCCTGGAGTGGCGGGGGGGATGGCTACACCTTC. Its translation is CAWSGGGDGYTF.

The chain combines TRBV11-2 with TRBJ2-5; the match to TRBD2 covers 11 bases. This CDR3 is built from 16 residues. From germline, CDR1 is SGHAT and CDR2 FQNNGV. Trimming cost V 3 bases and J 3 bases; bases outside gene matches: 6. The CDR3 region is CASSFYPGLAEETQYF. The CDR3 region has the DNA TGTGCCAGCAGCTTTTACCCGGGACTAGCGGAAGAGACCCAGTACTTC.